The text below deals with one T cell receptor (beta chain). Clones were read by immunoSEQ multiplex PCR, and TCRdb kept only the in-frame ones, dropping some. This sample yields under 200,000 clones, of which around 87% are seen a single time; 6.5% to 8.5% belongs to the top ten. The data derive from a study of blood T cell repertoires in COVID-19. Study-wide background: The United States, Italy and Spain were the sources of the acute and convalescent COVID-19 samples. T cells, B-cell-depleted T cells, or PBMCs supplied cDNA or gDNA.

CDR1 SGHRS and CDR2 YFSETQ come from the germline V gene. The J segment lost 2 bases and the V segment lost 2 bases, leaving 6 bases of the junction unmatched. The CDR3 is made up of 16 amino acids. The receptor was isolated from a woman aged 50 to 65 who had recovered from COVID-19. The chain combines TRBV5-1 with TRBJ2-3, with 9 bases identical to TRBD2. The specimen was PBMCs or T cells enriched from blood (not recorded which). DNA of the CDR3: TGCGCCAGCAGCTTTCAAGCGGGGGGTTACACAGATACGCAGTATTTT. Translation: CASSFQAGGYTDTQYF.